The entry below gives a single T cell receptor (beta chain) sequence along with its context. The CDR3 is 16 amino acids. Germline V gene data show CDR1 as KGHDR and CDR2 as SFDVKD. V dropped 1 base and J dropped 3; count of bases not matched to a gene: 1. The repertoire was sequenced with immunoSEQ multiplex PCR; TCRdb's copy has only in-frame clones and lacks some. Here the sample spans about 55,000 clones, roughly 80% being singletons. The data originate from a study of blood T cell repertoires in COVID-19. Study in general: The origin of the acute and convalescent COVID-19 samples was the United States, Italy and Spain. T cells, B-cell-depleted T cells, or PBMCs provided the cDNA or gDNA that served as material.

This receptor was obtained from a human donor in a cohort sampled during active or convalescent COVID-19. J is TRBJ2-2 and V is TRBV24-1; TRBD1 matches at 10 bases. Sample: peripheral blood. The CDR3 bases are TGTGCCACCAGTGATTTTGGGACAGGGGACACCGGGGAGCTGTTTTTT. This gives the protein CATSDFGTGDTGELFF.